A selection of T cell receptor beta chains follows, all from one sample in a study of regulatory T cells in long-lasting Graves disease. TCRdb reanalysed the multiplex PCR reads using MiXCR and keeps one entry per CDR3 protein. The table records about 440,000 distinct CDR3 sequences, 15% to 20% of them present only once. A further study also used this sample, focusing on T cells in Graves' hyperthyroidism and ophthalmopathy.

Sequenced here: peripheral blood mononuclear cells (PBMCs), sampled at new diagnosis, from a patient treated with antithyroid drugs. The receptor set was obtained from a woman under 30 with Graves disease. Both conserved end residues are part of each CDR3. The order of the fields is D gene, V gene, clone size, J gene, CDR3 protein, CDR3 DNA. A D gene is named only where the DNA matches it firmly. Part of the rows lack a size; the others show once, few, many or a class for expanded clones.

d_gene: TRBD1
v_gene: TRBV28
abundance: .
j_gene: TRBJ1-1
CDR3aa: CASTLMTGRRAFF
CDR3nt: TGTGCCAGCACCCTAATGACAGGGCGCCGAGCTTTCTTT

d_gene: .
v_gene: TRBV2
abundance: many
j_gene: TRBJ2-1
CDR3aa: CASSDQVINEQFF
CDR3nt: TGTGCCAGCAGTGACCAGGTAATCAATGAGCAGTTCTTC

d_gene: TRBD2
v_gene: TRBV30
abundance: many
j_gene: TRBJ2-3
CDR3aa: CAWSLAGLTDTQYF
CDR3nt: TGTGCCTGGAGCTTAGCGGGATTGACAGATACGCAGTATTTT

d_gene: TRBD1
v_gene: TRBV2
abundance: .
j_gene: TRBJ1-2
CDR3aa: CASSRKQGASGYTF
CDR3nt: TGTGCCAGCAGCCGAAAGCAGGGGGCGTCGGGCTACACCTTC

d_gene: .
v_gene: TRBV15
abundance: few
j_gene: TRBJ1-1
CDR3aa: CATSREAGRGGDTEAFF
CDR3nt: TGTGCCACCAGCAGAGAGGCCGGGAGGGGAGGAGACACTGAAGCTTTCTTT

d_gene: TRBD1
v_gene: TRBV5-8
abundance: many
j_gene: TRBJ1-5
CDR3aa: CASSGTANQPQHF
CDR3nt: TGTGCCAGTTCGGGGACAGCAAATCAGCCCCAGCATTTT

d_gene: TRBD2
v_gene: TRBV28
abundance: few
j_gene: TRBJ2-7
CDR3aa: CASSLYGLAGGPYEQYF
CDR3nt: TGTGCCAGCAGTTTATATGGACTAGCGGGAGGGCCCTACGAGCAGTACTTC

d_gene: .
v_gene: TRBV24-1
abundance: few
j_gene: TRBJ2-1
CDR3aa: CATSEPSTPDEQFF
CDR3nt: TGTGCCACCAGTGAGCCGTCCACTCCGGATGAGCAGTTCTTC

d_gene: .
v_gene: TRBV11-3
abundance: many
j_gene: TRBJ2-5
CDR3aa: CASSLGGTPWAETQYF
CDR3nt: TGTGCCAGCAGCTTAGGAGGGACACCATGGGCAGAGACCCAGTACTTC

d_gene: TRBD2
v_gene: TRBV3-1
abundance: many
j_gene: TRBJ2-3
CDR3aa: CASSQDWGSGRGQDTQYF
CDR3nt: TGTGCCAGCAGCCAAGATTGGGGGAGCGGGAGGGGGCAAGATACGCAGTATTTT

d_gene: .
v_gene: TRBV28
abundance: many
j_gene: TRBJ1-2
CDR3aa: CASSPLSMGNYGYTF
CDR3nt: TGTGCCAGCAGTCCCCTAAGTATGGGTAACTATGGCTACACCTTC

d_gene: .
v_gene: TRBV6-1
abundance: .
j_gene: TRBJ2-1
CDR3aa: CASSDYDSYEQFF
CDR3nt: TGTGCCAGCAGTGACTACGATAGTTATGAGCAGTTCTTC

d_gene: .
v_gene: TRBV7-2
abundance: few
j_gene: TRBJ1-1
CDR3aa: CASSLGSPKDTEAFF
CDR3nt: TGTGCCAGCAGCTTAGGCAGCCCCAAGGACACTGAAGCTTTCTTT

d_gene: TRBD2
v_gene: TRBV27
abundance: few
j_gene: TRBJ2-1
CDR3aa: CASCFLGLAGGGGNEQFF
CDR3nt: TGTGCCAGCTGTTTCCTCGGACTAGCGGGGGGTGGGGGGAATGAGCAGTTCTTC

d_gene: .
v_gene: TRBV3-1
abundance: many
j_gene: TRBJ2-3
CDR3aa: CASSQEVTTPASTDTQYF
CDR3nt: TGTGCCAGCAGCCAAGAAGTGACTACCCCAGCAAGCACAGATACGCAGTATTTT

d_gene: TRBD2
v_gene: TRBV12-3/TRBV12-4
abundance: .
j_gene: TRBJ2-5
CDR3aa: CASSLQLAGVRKTQYF
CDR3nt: TGTGCCAGCAGTTTACAACTAGCGGGAGTTCGGAAGACCCAGTACTTC

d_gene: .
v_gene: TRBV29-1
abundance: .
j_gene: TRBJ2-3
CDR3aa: CSVPLRGIQDTQYF
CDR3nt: TGCAGCGTTCCACTCCGGGGGATTCAAGATACGCAGTATTTT